This T cell receptor beta chain was sequenced for a study of glioma-infiltrating T cells. Findings and limits, study-wide: Only very few CDR3 sequences appeared in both tissue and blood. Above-expected tissue-blood divergence occurred in all gliomas, most in low-grade ones.

About this clonotype: Its antigen is undetermined.

There are 14 residues in the CDR3. The germline V and J ends were trimmed by 5 bases and 5 bases, with 13 bases remaining between them. Per germline, CDR1 KGHSH and CDR2 LQKENI. Using RNA template, CDR3s of TCR alpha and beta were amplified with iRepertoire arm-PCR. Tissue mRNA or PBMC total RNA, about 90-400 ng, went into one-step reverse transcription and amplification. TCRdb re-called the multiplex PCR reads through MiXCR, storing one row per CDR3 protein. The sample records roughly 16,000 distinct CDR3 sequences, 55% to 75% being singletons. This clonotype originated in a human donor with low-grade glioma or glioblastoma, undergoing nonglioma brain surgery, or in good health (not recorded which). The sequenced sample consisted of glioma tissue, nonneoplastic brain tissue, or PBMCs (not recorded which). The V gene is TRBV18, the J gene TRBJ1-5, with unresolved D. DNA of the CDR3: TGTGCCAGCTCAAATCAACAATCGGATCAGCCCCAGCATTTT. Residues: CASSNQQSDQPQHF.